This passage covers 26 T cell receptor beta chains from one sample sequenced in a study of CD8 T cells in Susac syndrome. It was with random hexamers that 0.5 to 1 ug RNA was reverse transcribed. Each CDR3 protein is one row after TCRdb ran MiXCR on the immunoSEQ multiplex PCR reads. Here the sample spans 100,000 to 150,000 distinct CDR3 sequences, approximately 95% being singletons. Source material: CD8+ T cells from PBMCs. The receptors shown here come from a human donor with multiple sclerosis.

The CDR3 DNA sequence: TGTGCCACCTCCTCTACGGGAACCCAAGAGACCCAGTACTTC. Protein: CATSSTGTQETQYF. This chain connects TRBV11-2 to TRBJ2-5; the D gene is possibly TRBD2 (5 bases). CDR1 is SGHAT, CDR2 FQNNGV, per germline. The CDR3 consists of 14 residues. V lost 10 bases and J 1 base, leaving 16 bases between the germline ends. The full variable domain, completed using reference TRBV11-2 and TRBJ2-5, is EAGVAQSPRYKIIEKRQSVAFWCNPISGHATLYWYQQILGQGPKLLIQFQNNGVVDDSQLPKDRFSAERLKGVDSTLKIQPAKLEDSAVYLCATSSTGTQETQYFGPGTRLLVL.

This clonotype occurred once. The chain joins TRBV11-2 to TRBJ1-5, with a possible D match to TRBD1 (5 bases). This CDR3 region has 15 residues. The germline V gene encodes CDR1 SGHAT and CDR2 FQNNGV. V shed 5 bases and J shed 0 bases, with 11 bases lying between them. The CDR3 spells CASSHGAYSNQPQHF. For the CDR3, the DNA is TGTGCCAGCAGCCACGGGGCTTATAGCAATCAGCCCCAGCATTTT.

The rearrangement joins TRBV7-3 to TRBJ2-1, with 8 positions matching TRBD1. J gave up 10 bases and V 5 bases, and 7 bases lay outside the gene matches. This CDR3 has 13 residues. Germline V gene lookup returns CDR1 SGHTA and CDR2 FQGTGA. CDR3 DNA: TGTGCCAGCAGCCCGACAGGGGACGGGGAGCAGTTCTTC. Its protein product is CASSPTGDGEQFF.

V gene TRBV7-9 combines with J gene TRBJ1-2, with D perhaps TRBD1 (5 bases). The ends were cut back, 3 bases at V and 5 bases at J, with 10 bases in the middle. Germline V gene sequence: CDR1 SEHNR, CDR2 FQNEAQ (reference sequence). The CDR3 is 13 residues long. The CDR3 spells CASSLARGYGYTF. The CDR3 DNA follows: TGTGCCAGCAGCTTGGCGAGGGGATATGGCTACACCTTC.

The CDR3 loop is CATEDSGDETQYF. DNA of the CDR3: TGTGCCACCGAGGATTCGGGCGACGAGACCCAGTACTTC. This rearrangement joins TRBV24-1 to TRBJ2-5; D unresolved. Germline CDR1 is KGHDR and CDR2 is SFDVKD. This CDR3 has 13 residues. Trimming took 9 bases from V and 5 from J, leaving 15 bases between them.

The chain recombines TRBV2 with TRBJ2-1, with 10 bases fitting TRBD1. This CDR3 spans 14 amino acids. The V gene's germline CDR1 is SNHLY and CDR2 FYNNEI. J was trimmed by 8 bases and V by 6 bases; bases with no gene match: 7. The CDR3 DNA reads TGTGCCAGCAGGGGACAGGGGATCTTGGATGAGCAGTTCTTC. It encodes CASRGQGILDEQFF.

This rearrangement joins TRBV21-1 to TRBJ2-5. TRBV21-1 is designated a pseudogene. The CDR3 loop spans 12 amino acids. CDR3 coding DNA: TGTGCCAGCAGCAATGGGGAAGAGACCCAGTACTTC. Its protein is CASSNGEETQYF.

V usage is TRBV20-1 and J usage is TRBJ2-7; D perhaps matches TRBD2 (5 bases). Looked up from germline, CDR1 is DFQATT and CDR2 is SNEGSKA (reference sequence). V was pared by 3 bases and J by 1 base, with 10 bases between. The CDR3 loop spans 13 amino acids. The CDR3 DNA reads as TGCAGTGCTAGGGACTTGGGTTCCTACGAGCAGTACGTC. Translating it yields CSARDLGSYEQYV.

This chain links TRBV19 with TRBJ2-7; the D gene is possibly TRBD1 (5 bases). Trimming removed 4 bases from V and 2 bases from J, with 12 bases in between. There are 14 residues in the CDR3. Germline V CDR1 and CDR2: LNHDA, SQIVND (reference sequence). CDR3 sequence (DNA): TGTGCCAGTAGTACGGGCAGGGTCCCCTACGAGCAGTACTTC. Residues: CASSTGRVPYEQYF.

The table lists this clonotype with a few counts. V usage is TRBV29-1 and J usage is TRBJ1-1; 8 positions match TRBD1. The CDR3 is made up of 15 amino acids. V was clipped by 8 bases and J by 0 bases; unmatched bases: 11. From germline, CDR1 is SQVTM and CDR2 ANQGSEA. CDR3 bases: TGCAGCATCTTAGCAGGGGGCGCGATGAACACTGAAGCTTTCTTT. Amino acids: CSILAGGAMNTEAFF.

This chain joins TRBV6-1 and TRBJ2-7; the match to TRBD2 covers 9 bases. Per the germline V gene, CDR1 is MNHNS and CDR2 is SASEGT. The CDR3 consists of 17 residues. J lost 3 bases, V lost 8 bases, and 17 bases had no gene match. In DNA form, the CDR3 reads TGTGCCAGCTGGTGGCGGGAGGGACTAGCCCGGAGCTACGAGCAGTACGTC. Translated, it gives CASWWREGLARSYEQYV.

The J gene is TRBJ2-7, the V gene TRBV12-3 or TRBV12-4, with 7 bases matching TRBD1. Unmatched junction bases numbered 11, after V lost 5 bases and J lost 7 bases. The CDR3 covers 14 residues. CDR3: CASSPGDSYWEQYF. CDR3 DNA sequence: TGTGCCAGCAGTCCCGGGGACAGTTACTGGGAGCAGTACTTC.

The gene calls are TRBV5-1 and TRBJ1-2, with D possibly being TRBD1 (6 bases). The V end lost 6 bases, the J end lost 6 bases, and 24 bases lay between the germline ends. The CDR3 spans 16 residues. Germline V CDR1 and CDR2: SGHRS, YFSETQ. As DNA, the CDR3 is TGCGCCAGCAAAGGGGGGGACCGCACAACTTCGGATGGCTACACCTTC. Protein product: CASKGGDRTTSDGYTF. Looking up the rest from reference TRBV5-1 and TRBJ1-2 gives the full variable domain: KAGVTQTPRYLIKTRGQQVTLSCSPISGHRSVSWYQQTPGQGLQFLFEYFSETQRNKGNFPGRFSGRQFSNSRSEMNVSTLELGDSALYLCASKGGDRTTSDGYTFGSGTRLTVV.

This sequence joins TRBV6-1 and TRBJ2-1; 11 positions agree with TRBD2. Looked up from germline, CDR1 is MNHNS and CDR2 is SASEGT. Trimming cost V 5 bases and J 3 bases; bases outside gene matches: 6. This CDR3 has 16 amino acids. CDR3 loop: CASSPGTSGFYNEQFF. In DNA form, the CDR3 reads TGTGCCAGCAGTCCCGGGACTAGCGGCTTCTACAATGAGCAGTTCTTC.

This sequence joins TRBV2 and TRBJ2-5; 12 nucleotides agree with TRBD1. V lost 6 bases and J lost 6; bases outside the gene matches: 2. Germline V gene sequence: CDR1 SNHLY, CDR2 FYNNEI. CDR3 length equals 13 residues. The CDR3 bases are TGTGCCAGCAGGGGACAGGGGGCACAGACCCAGTACTTC. This gives the protein CASRGQGAQTQYF.

The chain links TRBV5-1 to TRBJ2-4; D perhaps matches TRBD1 (5 bases). There are 14 residues in the CDR3. From germline, CDR1 is SGHRS and CDR2 YFSETQ. V was cut by 5 bases and J by 0 bases, with 9 bases left in between. Here the CDR3 DNA reads TGCGCCAGCAGGCAGGGATCAGCCAAAAACATTCAGTACTTC. It codes for CASRQGSAKNIQYF.

This clonotype appeared a single time. The chain couples TRBV20-1 to TRBJ1-1; 7 nucleotides match TRBD1. V lost 5 bases to trimming and J lost 4 bases; unmatched junction nucleotides: 10. Germline V gene data show CDR1 as DFQATT and CDR2 as SNEGSKA (reference sequence). The CDR3 covers 14 residues. Here the CDR3 reads CSALDRAVGTEAFF. CDR3 nucleotides: TGCAGTGCTCTAGACAGGGCGGTTGGCACTGAAGCTTTCTTT.

This chain joins TRBV11-2 and TRBJ2-6; TRBD2 aligns across 9 bases. Germline V gene lookup returns CDR1 SGHAT and CDR2 FQNNGV. J was trimmed by 0 bases and V by 10 bases; bases with no gene match: 16. The CDR3 spans 19 residues. The DNA of the CDR3 is TGTGCCACCAGGGCTTTTTGGCTAGCGGGGAACTCTGGGGCCAACGTCCTGACTTTC. Amino acids: CATRAFWLAGNSGANVLTF.

This chain uses TRBV19 with TRBJ2-1, with TRBD1 as a possible D gene (5 bases). This CDR3 has 15 residues. Germline CDR1 LNHDA, CDR2 SQIVND (reference sequence). V lost 4 bases and J lost 6, with 16 bases in between. In DNA form, the CDR3 reads TGTGCCAGTAGTAGGGGCAAGGCGAACTTCAATGAGCAGTTCTTC. This encodes CASSRGKANFNEQFF.

The chain is built from TRBV3-1 and TRBJ2-7; 8 bases are a match to TRBD1. V was pared by 0 bases and J by 2 bases, with 9 bases of the junction left unmatched. Looked up from germline, CDR1 is LGHDT and CDR2 is YNNKEL (reference sequence). This CDR3 has 17 residues. The CDR3 coding sequence is TGTGCCAGCAGCCAAGATCACCGGACAGGGCACCCCTACGAGCAGTACTTC. It codes for CASSQDHRTGHPYEQYF.

The rearrangement links TRBV5-6 to TRBJ2-7, with D possibly matching TRBD1 (6 bases). V shed 4 bases and J shed 4 bases, with 15 bases lying between them. The length of the CDR3 is 14 residues. Germline-derived CDR1 and CDR2 are SGHDT and YYEEEE. CDR3 residues: CASSNGQNTYEQYV. CDR3 coding DNA: TGTGCCAGCAGCAACGGACAGAATACTTACGAGCAGTACGTC.

The J gene is TRBJ1-5, the V gene TRBV15, with 8 nucleotides matching TRBD1. This CDR3 comprises 14 residues. V gave up 5 bases and J gave up 4 bases; unmatched junction bases: 4. Germline V gene lookup returns CDR1 LNHNV and CDR2 YYDKDF (reference sequence). The CDR3 spells CATSGGQENQPQHF. For the CDR3, the DNA is TGTGCCACCAGCGGGGGACAGGAAAATCAGCCCCAGCATTTT.

J is TRBJ2-1 and V is TRBV29-1, with unresolved D. Germline CDR1 is SQVTM and CDR2 is ANQGSEA. The CDR3 runs to 15 residues. Between the trimmed V and J ends, which lost 0 bases and 6 bases, there was a span of 15 bases. The CDR3 spells CSVEESTAKVNEQFF. In nucleotides, the CDR3 is TGCAGCGTTGAAGAGAGTACAGCAAAGGTCAATGAGCAGTTCTTC.

V usage is TRBV20-1 and J usage is TRBJ2-4, with 7 nucleotides matching TRBD2. Germline V gene sequence: CDR1 DFQATT, CDR2 SNEGSKA (reference sequence). This CDR3 is built from 19 residues. Germline trimming cut 1 base from V and 0 bases from J; bases unmatched to any gene: 15. The CDR3 loop is CSARALRTTSPLAKNIQYF. CDR3 nucleotide sequence: TGCAGTGCTAGAGCCCTCAGGACGACTAGCCCTTTAGCCAAAAACATTCAGTACTTC.

The chain couples TRBV20-1 to TRBJ2-7; 15 nucleotides line up with TRBD2. CDR1 DFQATT and CDR2 SNEGSKA come from the germline V gene (reference sequence). The CDR3 has 13 amino acids. The ends lost 6 bases at V and 5 bases at J; junction bases unmatched: 2. CDR3 DNA: TGCAGTGCCAGGACTAGCGGGAGGGACGAGCAGTACGTC. It translates to CSARTSGRDEQYV.

This clonotype was observed a handful of times. The J gene is TRBJ2-7, the V gene TRBV6-2 or TRBV6-3; D uncertain. Germline values: CDR1 MNHEY, CDR2 SVGEGT. Trimming left V 5 bases short and J 2 bases short, with 16 bases between. There are 15 residues in the CDR3. The CDR3 here is CASSRWTEDPYEQYF. The CDR3 DNA reads as TGTGCCAGCAGTCGGTGGACGGAAGACCCCTACGAGCAGTACTTC.